Following are 19 T cell receptor beta chains from one sample sequenced in a study of cytomegalovirus exposure and HLA in healthy donors (TCRdb year 2017). Library generation was performed with the immunoSEQ multiplex PCR assay. For the multiplex PCR, a mixture combining 60 forward primers for TCR Vbeta segments and 13 reverse primers for TCR Jbeta segments was used. TCRdb limited this immuneACCESS table to in-frame rearrangements with V and J called. A share of clones is missing; checked studies link under half to unresolved V genes, and the rest is unexplained. This sample is represented by some 120,000 clones; about 63% of them were singletons. The ten largest make up 1.6% of the sample. Sequencing was performed on PBMCs. These receptors originate from a young man in good health and CMV-seropositive.

The chain joins TRBV4-1 to TRBJ2-3; 9 bases are a match to TRBD2. V shed 3 bases and J 2 bases; nucleotides not matched to a gene: 9. The CDR3 covers 17 residues. Per the germline V gene, CDR1 is MGHRA and CDR2 is YSYEKL. The CDR3 region is CASSHRLAETPTDTQYF. The CDR3, as DNA: TGCGCCAGCAGCCACCGACTAGCGGAGACCCCCACAGATACGCAGTATTTT.

The chain employs TRBV2 and TRBJ2-7; 10 bases agree with TRBD1. J gave up 7 bases and V 4 bases, and 10 bases lay outside the gene matches. There are 15 residues in the CDR3. Germline V CDR1 and CDR2: SNHLY, FYNNEI. CDR3 amino acids: CASSVFGTGAAEQYF. The CDR3 DNA sequence: TGTGCCAGCAGTGTTTTCGGGACAGGGGCAGCGGAGCAGTACTTC.

This chain joins TRBV6-1 and TRBJ1-5, with no clear D. Deletions cut 5 bases from V and 3 bases from J, with 11 bases between. Germline V gives CDR1 MNHNS, CDR2 SASEGT. The CDR3 totals 14 residues. The DNA for the CDR3 is TGTGCCAGCAGTCCCCAGTCTGTCAATCAGCCCCAGCATTTT. This sequence encodes CASSPQSVNQPQHF.

V usage is TRBV27 and J usage is TRBJ2-7; 8 bases fit TRBD2. The V segment lost 6 bases and the J segment 5 bases; nucleotides outside the gene matches: 12. Looked up from germline, CDR1 is MNHEY and CDR2 is SMNVEV (reference sequence). The CDR3 contains 15 residues. CDR3 in amino acids: CASRRLAGVFHEQYF. In DNA, the CDR3 is TGTGCCAGCAGACGCCTAGCGGGCGTCTTTCACGAGCAGTACTTC.

J is TRBJ2-5 and V is TRBV2; D is ambiguous. The CDR3 covers 15 residues. The ends were cut back, 4 bases at V and 4 bases at J, with 16 bases in the middle. The germline V gene encodes CDR1 SNHLY and CDR2 FYNNEI. The CDR3 bases are TGTGCCAGCAGTGCTGCCCCCGGAGCCACAGAGACCCAGTACTTC. This gives the protein CASSAAPGATETQYF.

The count of this clone is one. This chain links TRBV7-2 with TRBJ2-1; D is unresolved. The CDR3 loop spans 15 amino acids. The germline V and J ends were trimmed by 3 bases and 2 bases, with 11 bases remaining between them. CDR1 and CDR2 from the germline V gene are SGHTA and FQGNSA. The CDR3 loop is CASSFGVPTYNEQFF. The CDR3 DNA reads as TGTGCCAGCAGCTTTGGAGTACCTACCTACAATGAGCAGTTCTTC.

This clone has a handful of counts. The chain has TRBV21-1 and TRBJ2-7; the table's D call of TRBD1 was not tested on the DNA. TRBV21-1 is given as a pseudogene. The CDR3 covers 15 residues. In DNA, the CDR3 is TGTGCCAGCAGCAAAGTGCGCAGGGGAACCTACGAGCAGTACTTC. Protein: CASSKVRRGTYEQYF.

V is TRBV6-6 and J is TRBJ1-2, with TRBD1 as a possible D gene (6 bases). V dropped 0 bases and J dropped 8 bases, with 13 bases sitting between them. There are 14 residues in the CDR3. In germline, CDR1 is MNHNY, CDR2 SVGAGI (reference sequence). The CDR3 nucleotides read TGTGCCAGCAGTTACTCGGGGGCGGGGGCCGGCTACACCTTC. It translates to CASSYSGAGAGYTF.

The chain recombines TRBV6-6 with TRBJ2-1, with 10 bases identical to TRBD2. The germline gives CDR1 MNHNY, CDR2 SVGAGI (reference sequence). Unmatched junction bases numbered 3, after V lost 6 bases and J lost 10 bases. The CDR3 extends over 12 amino acids. The CDR3 DNA reads as TGTGCCAGCAGCCAGCGGGGGGGGGAGCAGTTCTTC. It translates to CASSQRGGEQFF.

The chain has TRBV6-1 and TRBJ2-3; 8 nucleotides line up with TRBD2. The CDR3 consists of 16 residues. J gave up 6 bases and V 2 bases, and 10 bases lay outside the gene matches. The germline CDR1 and CDR2 sequences are MNHNS and SASEGT. The CDR3 DNA reads TGTGCCAGCAGTGAAATGGTCGGGAGGGCGGGGGATACGCAGTATTTT. Translating it yields CASSEMVGRAGDTQYF.

Here the CDR3 reads CASSLHTGLPPSQYF. The CDR3 DNA reads TGTGCCAGCAGTTTACATACGGGACTCCCCCCTTCGCAGTATTTT. V is TRBV28 and J is TRBJ2-3, with a tentative D call TRBD2 (6 bases). Trimming took off 2 bases at V and 10 bases at J, with 19 bases between the two ends. This CDR3 has 15 amino acids. The germline gives CDR1 MDHEN, CDR2 SYDVKM. Supplemented by reference TRBV28 and TRBJ2-3, the full variable domain reads DVKVTQSSRYLVKRTGEKVFLECVQDMDHENMFWYRQDPGLGLRLIYFSYDVKMKEKGDIPEGYSVSREKKERFSLILESASTNQTSMYLCASSLHTGLPPSQYFGPGTRLTVL.

This clone appeared a few times. The V call is TRBV4-2, the J call TRBJ2-3; 9 nucleotides agree with TRBD1. CDR1 and CDR2 from the germline V gene are LGHNA and YNFKEQ. The CDR3 has 18 residues. V lost 2 bases, J lost 4 bases, and 13 bases stayed unmatched. CDR3 DNA: TGTGCCAGCAGCCAACTCTCACCCGGGACAGGGTTGGCAGATACGCAGTATTTT. This encodes CASSQLSPGTGLADTQYF.

A few counts support this clone. The chain joins TRBV4-3 to TRBJ2-7; 11 bases match TRBD1. V lost 0 bases to trimming and J lost 3 bases; unmatched junction nucleotides: 10. The CDR3 length is 18 residues. Germline CDR1 LGHNA, CDR2 YSLEER. CDR3 amino acids: CASSQDGNRDRGVYEQYF. CDR3 sequence (DNA): TGCGCCAGCAGCCAAGATGGGAACCGGGACAGGGGGGTCTACGAGCAGTACTTC.

A few counts support this clone. The genes are TRBV30 and TRBJ1-2; TRBD1 might be the D (6 bases). The CDR3 runs to 12 residues. V lost 3 bases to trimming and J lost 4 bases, with 9 bases between them. The V gene's germline CDR1 is GTSNPN and CDR2 SVGIG (reference sequence). CDR3 loop: CAWSATGYGYTF. CDR3 in DNA: TGTGCCTGGAGCGCGACAGGCTATGGCTACACCTTC.

As DNA, the CDR3 is TGCGCCAGCAGCTTGGATCGGACAGGGGGGCCCCCCAATATCGGCTACACCTTC. This encodes CASSLDRTGGPPNIGYTF. The chain recombines TRBV5-1 with TRBJ1-2, with 10 positions matching TRBD1. J gave up 8 bases and V 0 bases, and 16 bases lay outside the gene matches. The CDR3 extends over 18 amino acids. Per the germline V gene, CDR1 is SGHRS and CDR2 is YFSETQ.

The rearrangement links TRBV11-1 to TRBJ2-7; TRBD1 agrees at 9 bases. V dropped 5 bases and J dropped 6; count of bases not matched to a gene: 17. Germline V CDR1 and CDR2: SGHAT, FQDESV (reference sequence). CDR3 length equals 17 residues. CDR3 sequence (DNA): TGTGCCAGCAGCCTATTATTGGGCGGGGACAGGGTCCCCGAGCAGTACTTC. Translating it yields CASSLLLGGDRVPEQYF.

The gene calls are TRBV7-3 and TRBJ2-3; the match to TRBD2 covers 9 bases. CDR3 size: 14 residues. The V segment lost 5 bases and the J segment 2 bases; nucleotides outside the gene matches: 2. Germline CDR1 SGHTA, CDR2 FQGTGA. The CDR3 DNA reads TGTGCCAGCAGCAAGCGGGAGGCCACAGATACGCAGTATTTT. Its protein product is CASSKREATDTQYF.

The chain combines TRBV7-2 with TRBJ1-4; 9 bases line up with TRBD1. In germline, CDR1 is SGHTA, CDR2 FQGNSA. The J segment lost 5 bases and the V segment lost 4 bases, leaving 11 bases of the junction unmatched. The CDR3 is 17 amino acids. For the CDR3, the DNA is TGTGCCAGCAGCTCCGGACAGGGGACGGACCGAAATGAAAAACTGTTTTTT. Translated: CASSSGQGTDRNEKLFF.

This chain joins TRBV5-6 and TRBJ2-7, with D uncertain. Between the trimmed V and J ends, which lost 0 bases and 0 bases, there was a span of 13 bases. Germline assignment: CDR1 SGHDT and CDR2 YYEEEE. The CDR3 totals 16 residues. The CDR3 DNA follows: TGTGCCAGCAGCTTGGGCGCGGTAGGTCTCTCCTACGAGCAGTACTTC. It encodes CASSLGAVGLSYEQYF.